This TCR beta chain was observed in a study of blood T cell repertoires in COVID-19. Study in general: COVID-19 samples, acute and convalescent, were from the United States, Italy and Spain. PBMCs, B-cell-depleted T cells, or T cells were the source of the cDNA or gDNA that made up the material.

The sample holds a few counts of this clone. In the original processing: Reference gene primer amplification gave estimated nucleated cell counts. Using immunoSEQ multiplex PCR, the repertoire was profiled, and TCRdb retains in-frame clones only, with some absent. That table is the source of V, J and clone size, and D and trimming were worked out from the DNA. The table records some 170,000 clones, 82% of them present only once. The sequence was collected from a woman between 65 and 79 years old with acute or convalescent COVID-19. Sequenced: peripheral blood.

The CDR3 DNA follows: TGTGCCAGCAGCCCGTCGGGACTAGCGGCAACCTACGAGCAGTACTTC. Its translation is CASSPSGLAATYEQYF. The chain has TRBV7-8 and TRBJ2-7, with 11 positions matching TRBD2. Trimming took 5 bases from V and 2 from J; bases not matched to a gene: 8. CDR1 and CDR2 (germline): SGHVS, FQNEAQ. The CDR3 runs to 16 residues.